The clone carrying this T cell receptor (beta chain) has just a few counts. Each sample had at least 7 million PBMCs isolated. Per sample, extraction of total RNA gave at least 5.5 micrograms in every case. This sample was taken from a study of blood T cells in healthy people across ages. This CDR3 has 14 residues. V lost 1 base and J lost 6; bases outside the gene matches: 4. Germline values: CDR1 DFQATT, CDR2 SNEGSKA (reference sequence). Next came a second PCR, run for about 6 to 11 cycles, which used a sample-barcoded 5' primer along with a J-beta primer mix. One entry per CDR3 protein results from TCRdb running MiXCR on the 5' RACE reads. The sample carries hundreds of thousands of distinct CDR3 sequences, just over 55% recorded once.

This clonotype was obtained from a middle-aged man in good health. Sequencing was done on a sample of blood. The V gene is TRBV20-1, the J gene TRBJ2-5, with TRBD2 matching 11 bases. CDR3 DNA sequence: TGCAGTGCTAGAGGGACTAGCGGGCGGCAGACCCAGTACTTC. Its protein product is CSARGTSGRQTQYF.